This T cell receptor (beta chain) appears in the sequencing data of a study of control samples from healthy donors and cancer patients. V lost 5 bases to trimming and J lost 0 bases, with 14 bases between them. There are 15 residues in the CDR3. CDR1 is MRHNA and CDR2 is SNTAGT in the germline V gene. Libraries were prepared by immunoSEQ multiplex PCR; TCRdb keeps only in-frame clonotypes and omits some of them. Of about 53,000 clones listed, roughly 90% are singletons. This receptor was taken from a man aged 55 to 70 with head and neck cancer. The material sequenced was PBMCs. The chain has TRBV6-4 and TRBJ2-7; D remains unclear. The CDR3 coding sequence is TGTGCCAGCAGTCCGAATCCCACTCCCTCCTACGAGCAGTACTTC. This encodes CASSPNPTPSYEQYF.